The next 4 T cell receptor beta chains were all read from a single sample in a study of blood T cell repertoires in COVID-19. Measured with immunoSEQ multiplex PCR; TCRdb has only the in-frame clones, and not every one. The sample records about 82,000 clones, 70% to 90% being singletons. The sequenced sample consisted of peripheral blood. Receptor source: a man aged 80 or over with active or convalescent COVID-19.

The rearrangement links TRBV30 to TRBJ1-4; 7 bases match TRBD1. V was pared by 8 bases and J by 5 bases, with 8 bases of the junction left unmatched. The CDR3 loop spans 13 amino acids. Germline V gives CDR1 GTSNPN, CDR2 SVGIG (reference sequence). For the CDR3, the DNA is TGTGCCCGCACCGGGACAGAAAATGAAAAACTGTTTTTT. The encoded protein is CARTGTENEKLFF.

In its sample, this clone was seen once. The chain joins TRBV5-1 to TRBJ2-5, with 12 bases that match TRBD2. With V trimmed by 4 bases and J by 8 bases, 9 bases remained unmatched. In germline, CDR1 is SGHRS, CDR2 YFSETQ. The CDR3 contains 15 residues. The CDR3 DNA follows: TGCGCCAGCAGCAACACCGAGACTAGCGGGGGAACCCAGTACTTC. As protein: CASSNTETSGGTQYF.

The chain couples TRBV6-4 to TRBJ1-4, with D uncertain. CDR3 size: 12 residues. Germline assignment: CDR1 MRHNA and CDR2 SNTAGT. Deletions cut 10 bases from V and 7 bases from J, with 13 bases between. The CDR3 DNA reads as TGTGCCACAACGGGCGGGTCTGAAAAACTGTTTTTT. Residues: CATTGGSEKLFF.

This chain uses TRBV6-5 with TRBJ2-3; D perhaps matches TRBD1 (6 bases). Per the germline V gene, CDR1 is MNHEY and CDR2 is SVGAGI. Trimming left V 7 bases short and J 8 bases short, with 22 bases between. The CDR3 runs to 15 residues. The DNA of the CDR3 is TGTGCCAGCACCCCACGAGGGTCCCCACAGGGTACGCAGTATTTT. It specifies CASTPRGSPQGTQYF.